Included here is one T cell receptor (beta chain) sequence, with context. This clone was recorded once. Which antigen it targets is not known. Per-base quality was not reported, and no clone a single base away is much larger than it. Mismatch repair deficiency was established in every enrolled patient by polymerase chain reaction or immunohistochemistry. A few patients who responded to pembrolizumab therapy underwent TCR sequencing. Pembrolizumab PD-1 blockade was prospectively tested in advanced mismatch repair-deficient cancers, regardless of tissue of origin, in the phase II trial. Peripheral blood T cell samples were serially collected before and at multiple times after PD-1 blockade was started. Blood sampling times were expressed in weeks after the first pembrolizumab dose. The library came from the immunoSEQ multiplex PCR assay. TCRdb took over this immuneACCESS table, retaining in-frame rearrangements with V and J assigned. Such tables are incomplete; in checked studies, under half of the missing clones stem from an unresolved V gene, and the remainder is unexplained. A total of 90,000 to 130,000 clones appear in this sample, roughly 80% of them only once. The top ten hold around 4.7% of the sample.

V loses 1 base, J loses 0 bases, and the germline ends lie 6 bases apart. Via the germline V gene (reference sequence), CDR1 is GTSNPN and CDR2 SVGIG. The CDR3 has 13 amino acids, counting the end cysteine and phenylalanine. The retained sequence is limited to the CDR3, 39 bases, with the frame set at the first base. These data belong to a study of PD-1 blockade in mismatch repair-deficient tumors (dated by TCRdb to about 2017). For the study in its entirety: Between late 2013 and 2016, the trial enrolled around 89 consecutive patients with approximately eleven mismatch repair-deficient cancer types, every one of whom had been previously treated and was progressing. Deep sequencing of TCR CDR3 regions was used to track tumor-associated T cell clones in peripheral blood of patients responding to PD-1 blockade.

The paper's findings and limits, for the study overall: After pembrolizumab, tumor-resident clones, which were often undetectable in blood before treatment, expanded rapidly and then contracted, generally ahead of radiologic responses.

In this chain, TRBV30 is recombined with TRBJ1-1; the D gene is not confidently resolved. The receptor was isolated from an adult with mismatch repair-deficient cancer. Specimen: peripheral blood, collected 60 weeks after starting pembrolizumab. The sequence in DNA is TGTGCCTGGAGTGCCCAGCTGAACACTGAAGCTTTCTTT. The resulting protein is CAWSAQLNTEAFF.